The rows below give T cell receptor beta chains drawn from one sample of a study of vaccination effects on CD4 cells after COVID-19. Libraries were prepared by immunoSEQ multiplex PCR; TCRdb keeps only in-frame clonotypes and omits some of them. Of about 51,000 clones in the sample, around 74% are singletons; the top ten hold approximately 8.6%. No antigens are known for them. Sequenced material: CD4+ T cells from PBMCs cultured without peptide, taken before COVID-19 vaccination. All receptors come from a human donor who had a prior SARS-CoV-2 infection. The CDR3 runs from the conserved cysteine through the conserved F or W. Each record gives: D gene, J gene, V gene, clone size, CDR3 protein, CDR3 DNA. The D gene is left open where the match is weak. Rows give clone size only sometimes, using once, few, many, or a class for an expanded clone.

>TRBD2|TRBJ2-3|TRBV7-2|few
CASSLRLAGSTDTQYF
TGTGCCAGCAGCTTAAGACTAGCGGGAAGCACAGATACGCAGTATTTT
>.|TRBJ2-5|TRBV4-3|.
CASSQDHSETQYF
TGCGCCAGCAGCCAAGATCATTCGGAGACCCAGTACTTC
>.|TRBJ1-2|TRBV19|.
CASTMGYGGLRVYYGYTF
TGTGCCAGTACCATGGGTTATGGGGGATTAAGGGTCTACTATGGCTACACCTTC
>TRBD1|TRBJ2-7|TRBV5-5|.
CASSLLFFRDRGSYEQYF
TGTGCCAGCAGCTTGTTGTTTTTTAGGGACAGGGGTTCCTACGAGCAGTACTTC
>.|TRBJ1-6|TRBV9|.
CASSVASKDSPLHF
TGTGCCAGCAGCGTAGCTTCGAAGGATTCACCCCTCCACTTT
>.|TRBJ2-7|TRBV3-1/TRBV3-2|.
CASSQWQGVYEQYF
TGTGCCAGCAGCCAATGGCAGGGAGTATACGAGCAGTACTTC
>.|TRBJ1-5|TRBV7-3|.
CASSLTGDQPQHF
TGTGCCAGCAGCTTAACTGGGGATCAGCCCCAGCATTTT
>TRBD1|TRBJ2-5|TRBV5-1|once
CASSFGTGTNEETQYF
TGCGCCAGCAGCTTTGGGACAGGGACGAACGAAGAGACCCAGTACTTC
>TRBD1|TRBJ1-4|TRBV6-5|few
CATRGRLELFF
TGTGCCACCAGGGGGAGGTTGGAACTGTTTTTT
>.|TRBJ1-4|TRBV11-3|.
CASSLVTGSLNEKLFF
TGTGCCAGCAGCTTAGTGACCGGGTCCCTAAATGAAAAACTGTTTTTT
>TRBD2|TRBJ2-1|TRBV5-4|once
CASFRGGANFNEQFF
TGTGCCAGCTTCCGGGGGGGGGCTAACTTCAATGAGCAGTTCTTC
>TRBD2|TRBJ2-2|TRBV30|.
CAWKWGRANTGELFF
TGTGCCTGGAAATGGGGGAGGGCGAACACCGGGGAGCTGTTTTTT
>.|TRBJ2-3|TRBV5-1|once
CASSIPGTDTQYF
TGCGCCAGCAGCATCCCGGGCACAGATACGCAGTATTTT
>TRBD2|TRBJ2-2|TRBV9|once
CASSVVPTSGANTGELFF
TGTGCCAGCAGCGTAGTCCCTACTAGCGGAGCGAACACCGGGGAGCTGTTTTTT
>TRBD2|TRBJ2-4|TRBV27|.
CASSFAGTSGGYQYF
TGTGCCAGCAGTTTTGCCGGGACTAGCGGGGGGTACCAGTACTTC
>TRBD1|TRBJ2-1|TRBV19|few
CASSRQQGGPPNEQFF
TGTGCCAGTAGCCGCCAACAGGGGGGACCTCCCAATGAGCAGTTCTTC